This T cell receptor (beta chain) was sequenced in a study of T cells in localized non-small cell lung cancer. General observations from the study: Investigators sequenced only a single tumor region, leaving heterogeneity possible.

Turning to this clone: As yet, its antigen is unknown.

V shed 2 bases and J shed 8 bases, with 10 bases lying between them. The V gene's germline CDR1 is MNHGY and CDR2 SAAAGT. The CDR3 totals 13 residues. Assay: immunoSEQ multiplex PCR; the TCRdb copy retains only in-frame clones and omits some. The table has some 450 clones, about a fifth seen once; the top ten hold 22%. Sequences were derived from normal lung tissue next to the tumor, sampled before any cancer treatment. This receptor was identified in a female donor over 55 with stage II squamous cell lung carcinoma. J is TRBJ2-1 and V is TRBV6-8, with unresolved D. CDR3 DNA sequence: TGTGCCAGCAGTTACAATCATCTCTATGAGCAGTTCTTC. This sequence encodes CASSYNHLYEQFF.